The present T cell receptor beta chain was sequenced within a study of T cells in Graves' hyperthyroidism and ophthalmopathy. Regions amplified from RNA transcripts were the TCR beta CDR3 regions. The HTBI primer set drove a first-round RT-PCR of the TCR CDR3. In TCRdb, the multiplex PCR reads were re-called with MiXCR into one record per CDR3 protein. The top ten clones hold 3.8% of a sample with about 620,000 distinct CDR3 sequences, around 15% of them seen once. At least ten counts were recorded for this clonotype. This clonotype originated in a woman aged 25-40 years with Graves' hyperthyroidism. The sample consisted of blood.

CDR3 sequence reads: CALERGTVEAFF. DNA of the CDR3: TGTGCCCTGGAGCGAGGGACCGTTGAAGCTTTCTTT. The V and J genes are TRBV30 and TRBJ1-1, with TRBD1 as a possible D gene (5 bases). Germline CDR1 GTSNPN, CDR2 SVGIG (reference sequence). Trimming cost V 8 bases and J 7 bases, with 17 bases left between them. This CDR3 is built from 12 residues.